In its sample, the clone carrying this T cell receptor beta chain was seen a few times. The entry originates in a study of T cells in Graves' hyperthyroidism and ophthalmopathy. From RNA transcripts, TCR beta CDR3 regions were amplified. An initial round of RT-PCR targeting the TCR CDR3 relied on the HTBI primer set. Each CDR3 protein is one row after TCRdb ran MiXCR on the multiplex PCR reads. The data contain roughly 550,000 distinct CDR3 sequences, about 15% of them singletons. This CDR3 is 13 amino acids long. Germline V gene sequence: CDR1 LNHDA, CDR2 SQIVND (reference sequence). V lost 3 bases and J lost 2, with 6 bases in between.

The receptor's source is a woman between 25 and 40 years old with Graves' ophthalmopathy. The chain couples TRBV19 to TRBJ2-3, with D perhaps matching TRBD2 (6 bases). Input material: blood. CDR3: CASSMDYTDTQYF. In DNA, the CDR3 is TGTGCCAGTAGTATGGACTACACAGATACGCAGTATTTT.